Shown below are 12 T cell receptor beta chains from a single sample sequenced in a study of cytomegalovirus exposure and HLA in healthy donors (dated by TCRdb to the late 2010s). Preparation of the library involved the immunoSEQ multiplex PCR assay. The multiplex PCR relied on a mix of 60 forward primers for TCR Vbeta segments and 13 reverse primers for TCR Jbeta segments. The clones in this table, taken by TCRdb from immuneACCESS, are in-frame only. Not every clone is retained; where verified, under half of the shortfall comes from an unresolved V gene, and the cause of the rest is unknown. In this sample the table shows about 76,000 clones, 70% to 80% of which occur a single time. The ten top clones hold 2.5% of the sample. What was sequenced was PBMCs. These receptors originate from a man aged 25-40 years in good health and CMV-seronegative.

This clone was detected only a few times. V usage is TRBV7-3 and J usage is TRBJ2-5, with TRBD1 matching over 8 bases. The CDR3 consists of 13 residues. V shed 6 bases, J shed 4 bases, and the junction held 4 bases outside the gene matches. CDR1 and CDR2 (germline): SGHTA, FQGTGA. The CDR3 DNA is TGTGCCAGCAGTGCAGGGGGCGTAGAGACCCAGTACTTC. Translation: CASSAGGVETQYF.

CDR3 DNA sequence: TGTGCCAGCACCATCGAACAGGTAGCGGTTTACAATGAGCAGTTCTTC. It codes for CASTIEQVAVYNEQFF. This chain uses TRBV2 with TRBJ2-1; a possible D gene is TRBD2 (6 bases). Per the germline V gene, CDR1 is SNHLY and CDR2 is FYNNEI. The CDR3 is made up of 16 amino acids. The V end was cut by 7 bases, the J end by 4 bases, with 20 bases between.

The V and J genes are TRBV5-1 and TRBJ2-1; D perhaps matches TRBD1 (5 bases). The CDR3 spans 15 residues. The germline gives CDR1 SGHRS, CDR2 YFSETQ. The germline V and J ends were trimmed by 0 bases and 4 bases, with 11 bases remaining between them. The CDR3 sequence is CASSLGGTNYNEQFF. CDR3 nucleotides: TGCGCCAGCAGCTTGGGGGGCACCAATTACAATGAGCAGTTCTTC.

The rearrangement joins TRBV18 to TRBJ2-7; D remains ambiguous. Trimming shortened V by 5 bases and J by 4 bases, and 9 bases separated the two germline ends. This CDR3 spans 12 amino acids. CDR1 and CDR2 from the germline V gene are KGHSH and LQKENI. CDR3 bases: TGTGCCAGCTCAGAGAAACCTTACGAGCAGTACTTC. Translating gives CASSEKPYEQYF.

This rearrangement joins TRBV5-1 to TRBJ2-5; D is perhaps TRBD1 (6 bases). The CDR3 contains 14 residues. Trimming stripped 8 bases from V and 4 bases from J, with 18 bases between. From germline, CDR1 is SGHRS and CDR2 YFSETQ. CDR3 sequence (DNA): TGCGCCAGTTCTAGTGGGGGCGAGGGAGAGACCCAGTACTTC. It translates to CASSSGGEGETQYF.

The rearrangement uses TRBV6-5 and TRBJ2-7; 9 bases fit TRBD1. V was pared by 6 bases and J by 6 bases, with 12 bases of the junction left unmatched. This CDR3 comprises 15 residues. From germline, CDR1 is MNHEY and CDR2 SVGAGI. CDR3 protein: CASRDGTGKSSEQYF. The DNA of the CDR3 is TGTGCCAGCAGGGACGGGACAGGGAAGTCGAGCGAGCAGTACTTC.

This chain connects TRBV7-3 to TRBJ2-1, with a weak D call TRBD1 (5 bases). Germline V gives CDR1 SGHTA, CDR2 FQGTGA. V gave up 2 bases and J gave up 2 bases, with 13 bases separating them. There are 16 residues in the CDR3. The CDR3 loop reads CASSLGPSGTYNEQFF. The CDR3 DNA follows: TGTGCCAGCAGCTTAGGGCCTTCAGGGACCTACAATGAGCAGTTCTTC.

This clone has just one count. The rearrangement joins TRBV2 to TRBJ2-7; a possible D gene is TRBD2 (6 bases). The CDR3 is 14 amino acids. V was clipped by 1 base and J by 6 bases, with 13 bases between them. Germline loops: CDR1 SNHLY, CDR2 FYNNEI. The CDR3 DNA follows: TGTGCCAGCAGTGAAGGTTGGAGGGACGCCGAGCAGTACTTC. Translating gives CASSEGWRDAEQYF.

The rearrangement uses TRBV9 and TRBJ2-2; possible D gene TRBD1, 5 bases. Germline CDR1 SGDLS, CDR2 YYNGEE. The V and J ends lost 2 bases and 2 bases respectively, with 10 bases between them. This CDR3 has 15 residues. The DNA for the CDR3 is TGTGCCAGCAGCGTCGGACACGGAAACACCGGGGAGCTGTTTTTT. It specifies CASSVGHGNTGELFF.

This clone was recorded a few times. J is TRBJ1-3 and V is TRBV5-5; D call uncertain. V lost 0 bases, J lost 0 bases, and 7 bases lay in between. This CDR3 has 15 amino acids. Germline assignment: CDR1 SGHKS and CDR2 YYEKEE (reference sequence). This CDR3 is CASSLGRVSGNTIYF. CDR3 bases: TGTGCCAGCAGCTTGGGGAGGGTCTCTGGAAACACCATATATTTT.

The rearrangement uses TRBV6-1 and TRBJ1-1; D is undetermined. Trimming left V 4 bases short and J 3 bases short, with 9 bases between. Germline V gene lookup returns CDR1 MNHNS and CDR2 SASEGT. The CDR3 spans 13 residues. This chain's CDR3 is CASSVLRDTEAFF. CDR3 DNA: TGTGCCAGCAGTGTATTACGGGACACTGAAGCTTTCTTT.

Only a few counts were recorded for this clone. The chain combines TRBV7-2 with TRBJ2-1, with 7 bases lining up with TRBD2. The germline gives CDR1 SGHTA, CDR2 FQGNSA. With V trimmed by 2 bases and J by 5 bases, 9 bases remained unmatched. This CDR3 has 16 amino acids. CDR3 sequence (DNA): TGTGCCAGCAGCTTAAATGCTGGGCGGGGGAACAATGAGCAGTTCTTC. Its protein is CASSLNAGRGNNEQFF.